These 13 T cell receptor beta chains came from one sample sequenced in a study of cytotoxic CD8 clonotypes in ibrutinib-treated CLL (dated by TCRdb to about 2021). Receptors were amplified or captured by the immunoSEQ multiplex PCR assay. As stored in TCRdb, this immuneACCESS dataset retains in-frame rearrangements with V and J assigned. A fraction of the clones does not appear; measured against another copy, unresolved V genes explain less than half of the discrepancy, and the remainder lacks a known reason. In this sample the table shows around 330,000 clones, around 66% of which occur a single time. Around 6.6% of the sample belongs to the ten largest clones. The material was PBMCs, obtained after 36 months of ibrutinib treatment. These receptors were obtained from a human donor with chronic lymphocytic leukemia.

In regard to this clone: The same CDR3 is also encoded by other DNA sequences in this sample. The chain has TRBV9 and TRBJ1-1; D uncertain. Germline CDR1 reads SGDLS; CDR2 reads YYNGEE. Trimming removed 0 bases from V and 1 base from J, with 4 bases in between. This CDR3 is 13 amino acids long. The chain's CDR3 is CASSVVWNTEAFF. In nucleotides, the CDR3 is TGTGCCAGCAGCGTAGTATGGAACACTGAAGCTTTCTTT.

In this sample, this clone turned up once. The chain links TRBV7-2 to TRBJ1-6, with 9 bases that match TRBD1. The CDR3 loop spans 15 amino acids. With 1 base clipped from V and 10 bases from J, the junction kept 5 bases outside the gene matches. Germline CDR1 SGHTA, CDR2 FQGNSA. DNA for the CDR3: TGTGCCAGCAGCTTAGACGGGACAGGGACCTCACCCCTCCACTTT. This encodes CASSLDGTGTSPLHF.

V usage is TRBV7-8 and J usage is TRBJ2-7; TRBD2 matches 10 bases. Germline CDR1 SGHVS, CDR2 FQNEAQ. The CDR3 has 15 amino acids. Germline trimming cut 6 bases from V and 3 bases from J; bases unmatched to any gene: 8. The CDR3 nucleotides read TGTGCCAGCAGTCAAACTAGCGGGACAGACTACGAGCAGTACTTC. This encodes CASSQTSGTDYEQYF.

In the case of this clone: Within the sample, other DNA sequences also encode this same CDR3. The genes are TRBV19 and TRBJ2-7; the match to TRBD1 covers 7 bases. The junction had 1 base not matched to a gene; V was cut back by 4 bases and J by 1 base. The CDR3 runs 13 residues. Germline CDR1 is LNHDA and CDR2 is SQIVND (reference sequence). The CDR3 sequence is CASSRDRSYEQYF. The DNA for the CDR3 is TGTGCCAGTAGTAGGGACAGATCCTACGAGCAGTACTTC. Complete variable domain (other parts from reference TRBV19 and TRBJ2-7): DGGITQSPKYLFRKEGQNVTLSCEQNLNHDAMYWYRQDPGQGLRLIYYSQIVNDFQKGDIAEGYSVSREKKESFPLTVTSAQKNPTAFYLCASSRDRSYEQYFGPGTRLTVT.

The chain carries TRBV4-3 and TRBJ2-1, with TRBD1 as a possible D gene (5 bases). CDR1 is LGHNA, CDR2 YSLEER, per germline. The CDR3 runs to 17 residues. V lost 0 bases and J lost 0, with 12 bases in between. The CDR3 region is CASSQEGPPSSYNEQFF. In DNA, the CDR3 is TGCGCCAGCAGCCAAGAGGGGCCTCCGAGCTCCTACAATGAGCAGTTCTTC.

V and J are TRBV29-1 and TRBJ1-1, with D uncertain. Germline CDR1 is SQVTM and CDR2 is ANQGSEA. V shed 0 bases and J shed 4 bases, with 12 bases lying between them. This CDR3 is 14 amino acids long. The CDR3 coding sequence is TGCAGCGTTGAAGAAGACGGGGTCGGCACTGAAGCTTTCTTT. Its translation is CSVEEDGVGTEAFF.

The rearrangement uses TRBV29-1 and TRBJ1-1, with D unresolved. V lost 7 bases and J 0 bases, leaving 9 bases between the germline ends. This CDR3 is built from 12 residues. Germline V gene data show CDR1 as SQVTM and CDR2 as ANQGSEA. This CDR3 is CSGGRMNTEAFF. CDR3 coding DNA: TGCAGCGGAGGACGTATGAACACTGAAGCTTTCTTT. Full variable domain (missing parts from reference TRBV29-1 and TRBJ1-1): SAVISQKPSRDICQRGTSLTIQCQVDSQVTMMFWYRQQPGQSLTLIATANQGSEATYESGFVIDKFPISRPNLTFSTLTVSNMSPEDSSIYLCSGGRMNTEAFFGQGTRLTVV.

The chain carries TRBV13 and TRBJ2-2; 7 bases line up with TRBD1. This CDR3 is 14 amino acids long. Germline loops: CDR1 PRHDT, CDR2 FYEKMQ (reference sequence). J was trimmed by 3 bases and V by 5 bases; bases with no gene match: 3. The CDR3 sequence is CASSRGQDTGELFF. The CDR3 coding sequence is TGTGCCAGCAGCAGAGGACAGGACACCGGGGAGCTGTTTTTT.

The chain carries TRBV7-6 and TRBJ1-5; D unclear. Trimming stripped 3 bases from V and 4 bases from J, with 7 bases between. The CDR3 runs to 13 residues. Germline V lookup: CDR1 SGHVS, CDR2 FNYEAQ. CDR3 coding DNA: TGTGCCAGCAGCTTCGGTGGGAATCAGCCCCAGCATTTT. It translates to CASSFGGNQPQHF.

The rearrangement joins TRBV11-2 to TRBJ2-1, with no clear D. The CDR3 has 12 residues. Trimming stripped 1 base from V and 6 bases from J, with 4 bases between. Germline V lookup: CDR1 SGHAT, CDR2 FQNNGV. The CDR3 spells CASSLARNEQFF. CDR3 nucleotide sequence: TGTGCCAGCAGCTTAGCCCGCAATGAGCAGTTCTTC.

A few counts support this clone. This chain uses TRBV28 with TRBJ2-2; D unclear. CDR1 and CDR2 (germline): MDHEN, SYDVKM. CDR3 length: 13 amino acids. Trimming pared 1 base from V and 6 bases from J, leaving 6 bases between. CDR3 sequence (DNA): TGTGCCAGCAGTTTATCTGCGGCCGGGGAGCTGTTTTTT. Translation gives CASSLSAAGELFF.

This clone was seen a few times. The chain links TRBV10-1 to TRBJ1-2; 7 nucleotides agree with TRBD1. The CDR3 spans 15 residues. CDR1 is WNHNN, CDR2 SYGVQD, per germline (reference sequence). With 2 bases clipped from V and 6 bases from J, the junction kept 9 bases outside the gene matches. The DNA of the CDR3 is TGCGCCAGCAGTGAGGACAACAGGGGTCAAGATGGCTACACCTTC. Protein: CASSEDNRGQDGYTF.

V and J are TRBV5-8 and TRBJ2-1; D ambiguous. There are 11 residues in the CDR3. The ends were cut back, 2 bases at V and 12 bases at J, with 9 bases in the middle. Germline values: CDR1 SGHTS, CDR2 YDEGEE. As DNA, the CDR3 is TGTGCCAGCAGCTTAGACGTTGGGCAGTTCTTC. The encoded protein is CASSLDVGQFF. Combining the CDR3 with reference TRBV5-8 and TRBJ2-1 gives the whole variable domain EAGVTQSPTHLIKTRGQQATLRCSPISGHTSVYWYQQALGLGLQFLLWYDEGEERNRGNFPPRFSGRQFPNYSSELNVNALELEDSALYLCASSLDVGQFFGPGTRLTVL.